This TCR beta chain was retrieved from a study of control samples from healthy donors and cancer patients. Using immunoSEQ multiplex PCR, the repertoire was profiled, and TCRdb retains in-frame clones only, with some absent. Of 100,000 to 150,000 clones in the sample, 88% are singletons; the top ten hold roughly 3.2%. The length of the CDR3 is 15 residues. Germline assignment: CDR1 SGHKS and CDR2 YYEKEE (reference sequence). V shed 4 bases and J shed 0 bases, with 11 bases lying between them. Material: blood. This TCR was sampled from a man aged 50-59 years in good health. The chain employs TRBV5-5 and TRBJ1-5; D uncertain. CDR3 loop: CASSPGGVSNQPQHF. The CDR3 DNA is TGTGCCAGCAGCCCCGGTGGGGTTAGCAATCAGCCCCAGCATTTT.